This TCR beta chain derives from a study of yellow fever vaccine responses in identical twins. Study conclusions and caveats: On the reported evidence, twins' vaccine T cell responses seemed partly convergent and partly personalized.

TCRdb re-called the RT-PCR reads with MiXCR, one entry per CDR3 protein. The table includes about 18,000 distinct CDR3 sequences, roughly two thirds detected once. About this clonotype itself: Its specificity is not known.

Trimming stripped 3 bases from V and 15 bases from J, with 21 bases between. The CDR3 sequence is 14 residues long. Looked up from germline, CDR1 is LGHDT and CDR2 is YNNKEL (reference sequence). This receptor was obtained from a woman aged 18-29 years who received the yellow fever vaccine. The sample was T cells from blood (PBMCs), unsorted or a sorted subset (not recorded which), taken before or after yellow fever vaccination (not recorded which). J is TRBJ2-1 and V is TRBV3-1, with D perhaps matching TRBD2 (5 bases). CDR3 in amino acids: CASSHRGSLSTGFF. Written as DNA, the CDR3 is TGTGCCAGCAGCCATAGAGGGAGCTTGTCAACTGGGTTCTTC.